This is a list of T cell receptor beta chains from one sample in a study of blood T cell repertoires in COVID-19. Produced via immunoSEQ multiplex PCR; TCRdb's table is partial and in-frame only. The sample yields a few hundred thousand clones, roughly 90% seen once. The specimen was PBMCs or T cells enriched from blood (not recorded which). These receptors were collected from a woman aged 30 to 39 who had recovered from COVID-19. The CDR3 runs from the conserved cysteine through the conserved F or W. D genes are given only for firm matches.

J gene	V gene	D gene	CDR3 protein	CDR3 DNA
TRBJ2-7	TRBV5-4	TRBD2	CASSPGGGGHEQYF	TGTGCCAGCAGCCCCGGGGGGGGAGGGCACGAGCAGTACTTC
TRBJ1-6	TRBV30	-	CAWSLQGGSPLHF	TGTGCCTGGAGTCTTCAGGGTGGTTCACCCCTCCACTTT
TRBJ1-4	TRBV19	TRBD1	CASSPTGVSNEKLFF	TGTGCCAGTAGCCCTACAGGGGTTTCTAATGAAAAACTGTTTTTT
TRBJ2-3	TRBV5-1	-	CASSLVGGASTDTQYF	TGCGCCAGCAGCTTGGTAGGGGGGGCGAGCACAGATACGCAGTATTTT
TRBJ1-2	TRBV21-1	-	CASSPGVGPYGYTF	TGTGCCAGCAGCCCCGGGGTAGGGCCCTATGGCTACACCTTC
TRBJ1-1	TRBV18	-	CASSPIGDTEAFF	TGTGCCAGCTCACCGATAGGGGACACTGAAGCTTTCTTT
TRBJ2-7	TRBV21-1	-	CASKQGNEQYF	TGTGCCAGTAAACAGGGAAACGAGCAGTACTTC
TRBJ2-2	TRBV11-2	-	CASSFSGGAGELFF	TGTGCCAGCAGCTTCAGTGGGGGCGCCGGGGAGCTGTTTTTT
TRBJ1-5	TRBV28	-	CASSFPMEGEPQHF	TGTGCCAGCAGTTTCCCCATGGAGGGAGAGCCCCAGCATTTT
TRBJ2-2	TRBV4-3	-	CASSADSGRGGELFF	TGCGCCAGCAGCGCCGACAGTGGCAGGGGCGGGGAGCTGTTTTTT